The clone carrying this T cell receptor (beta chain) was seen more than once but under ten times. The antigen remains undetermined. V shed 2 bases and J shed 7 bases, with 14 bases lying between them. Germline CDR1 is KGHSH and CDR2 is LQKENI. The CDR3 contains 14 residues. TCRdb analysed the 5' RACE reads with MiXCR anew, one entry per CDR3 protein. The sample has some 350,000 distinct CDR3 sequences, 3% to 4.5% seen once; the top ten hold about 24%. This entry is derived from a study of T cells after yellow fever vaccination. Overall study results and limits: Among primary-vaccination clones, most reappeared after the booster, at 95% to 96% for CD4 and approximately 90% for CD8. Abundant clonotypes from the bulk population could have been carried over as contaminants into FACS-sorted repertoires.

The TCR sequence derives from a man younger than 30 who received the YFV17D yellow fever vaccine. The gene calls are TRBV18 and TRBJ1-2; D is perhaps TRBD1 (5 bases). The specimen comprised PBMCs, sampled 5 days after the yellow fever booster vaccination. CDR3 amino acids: CASSPTGSLLGYTF. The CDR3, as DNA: TGTGCCAGCTCACCAACAGGATCCCTCCTTGGCTACACCTTC.